This is a list of T cell receptor beta chains from one sample in a study of shared clonotypes between healthy human individuals. This table comes from immunoSEQ multiplex PCR, and its TCRdb copy is limited to in-frame clones, with some not included. This repertoire shows fewer than 350,000 clones, 87% found once; its top ten account for 15% to 20%. Sample: memory CD8+ T cells sorted from blood. These receptors were collected from a young man in good health. Both conserved end residues are trimmed from each CDR3.

V	J	CDR3
TRBV7-9	TRBJ2-5	ASKGGLETQY
TRBV6-6	TRBJ2-7	ATGTGTYEQY
TRBV7-8	TRBJ2-7	ASSLGTRTYYEQY
TRBV29-1	TRBJ2-1	SVDGFYEQF
TRBV20-1	TRBJ2-1	SARMRPEQF
TRBV12-5	TRBJ1-2	ASGLWTALNYGYT
TRBV9	TRBJ1-1	ASSVGFGRSLNTEAF
TRBV18	TRBJ2-3	ASSPYTASTDTQY
TRBV6-5	TRBJ2-1	ASSYDGGDINEQF
TRBV27	TRBJ1-1	ASSPRGADTEAF
TRBV19	TRBJ2-7	ASSPGLAGSGYEQY
TRBV10-3	TRBJ2-1	AIGEGKINEQF
TRBV4-3	TRBJ2-5	ASSQDRASGQETQY
TRBV4-1	TRBJ1-4	ASSQPGTSNEKLF
TRBV5-1	TRBJ2-5	ASSLYFGTEGRETQY
TRBV18	TRBJ2-7	ASSPTGGRYEQY
TRBV6-1	TRBJ1-2	ASSGGGNYGYT
TRBV7-8	TRBJ2-1	ASSAPGAHNEQF
TRBV9	TRBJ1-2	ASSGPGENYGYT
TRBV6-1	TRBJ1-6	ASSEELSFPGSPLH
TRBV7-2	TRBJ1-3	ASSLYGLAGNTIY
TRBV27	TRBJ1-2	ASSLSGTNYGYT
TRBV27	TRBJ2-2	ASRPGTSSTGELF
TRBV5-8	TRBJ1-2	ASRPLGTGYGYT